The clone carrying this T cell receptor beta chain was detected once. Trimming removed 3 bases from V and 3 bases from J; junction bases left unmatched: 6. The CDR3 has 15 residues. CDR1 is SGHRS, CDR2 YFSETQ, per germline. This record belongs to a study of OX40 agonist ivuxolimab in advanced cancers. Generated by immunoSEQ multiplex PCR, the TCRdb table keeps only in-frame clones and is missing some. The repertoire holds about 59,000 clones, with 87% as singletons. Material: CD4+ or CD8+ T cells sorted from blood, obtained in a trial of the OX40 agonist ivuxolimab. The sequence derives from an adult with an advanced solid tumor such as melanoma, head and neck, liver or kidney cancer. The chain couples TRBV5-1 to TRBJ2-3; 8 bases fit TRBD1. The CDR3 bases are TGCGCCAGCAGCTCTGGACAGGGTCCTACAGATACGCAGTATTTT. The encoded protein is CASSSGQGPTDTQYF.